This is a list of T cell receptor beta chains from one sample in a study of radiotherapy plus CTLA-4 blockade in lung cancer. TCRdb's table, derived via immunoSEQ multiplex PCR, lists solely in-frame clones and lacks some. The table lists 75,000 to 100,000 clones, around 79% of them singletons. The sequencing here drew on peripheral blood, taken from a patient treated with radiotherapy plus ipilimumab. These receptors were collected from a human donor with non-small cell lung cancer who had a partial response to radiotherapy plus ipilimumab. Some clones in this sample may be carry-over from other donors' samples. Both conserved end residues are part of each CDR3. A D gene is named only where the DNA matches it firmly. Size is stated for part of the rows, as once, few or many counts, or as a class when the clone is expanded.

D | J | V | size | CDR3 | DNA
- | TRBJ2-7 | TRBV19 | - | CASSIGGANEQYF | TGTGCCAGTAGTATAGGAGGAGCTAACGAGCAGTACTTC
- | TRBJ2-1 | TRBV28 | - | CASNYGDNEQFF | TGTGCCAGCAATTACGGGGACAATGAGCAGTTCTTC
- | TRBJ2-6 | TRBV19 | - | CASQGQQSSGANVLTF | TGTGCCAGTCAAGGACAGCAAAGCTCTGGGGCCAACGTCCTGACTTTC
- | TRBJ1-2 | TRBV6-1 | - | CASTTANYGYTF | TGTGCCAGCACGACAGCCAATTATGGCTACACCTTC
- | TRBJ2-3 | TRBV2 | once | CASTPPGSDTQYF | TGTGCCAGCACCCCCCCCGGGTCCGATACGCAGTATTTT
- | TRBJ1-2 | TRBV7-9 | few | CASSLYNYGYTF | TGTGCCAGCAGCTTGTATAACTATGGCTACACCTTC
TRBD2 | TRBJ2-1 | TRBV11-2 | - | CASSLPGLAAFQQFF | TGTGCCAGCAGCTTGCCGGGACTAGCGGCCTTTCAGCAGTTCTTC
TRBD1 | TRBJ2-7 | TRBV2 | - | CATSQLQGRTLF | TGTGCCACCTCCCAACTACAGGGGAGAACTCTCTTC
- | TRBJ2-3 | TRBV7-3 | - | CASSSLGRSDTQYF | TGTGCCAGCAGCTCCCTAGGCCGTTCAGATACGCAGTATTTT
TRBD2 | TRBJ2-7 | TRBV7-2 | medium-sized | CASSLSGSGRGVLYF | TGTGCCAGCAGCTTGAGTGGAAGCGGGAGGGGGGTGCTGTACTTC